Described below is a single T cell receptor (beta chain) sequence and its context. As yet, its antigen is unknown. This entry comes from a study of persistence of HIV-infected CD4 T cells. Findings and caveats of the study: Antigen-responding cells were enriched for degenerate expanded CDR3beta sequences.

Stimulation used approximately 10 ug/mL lysate from CMV-infected fibroblasts. CD40L-negative CD69-negative CD45RO-high memory CD4+ T cells were sorted as populations depleted of antigen-responding cells. Sequencing used immunoSEQ version 4 in survey mode. Some clones are missing from TCRdb's copy, which holds only in-frame ones; the method was immunoSEQ multiplex PCR. Among more than 25,000 clones listed, around 80% were seen once. Trimming took 4 bases from V and 4 from J; bases not matched to a gene: 4. There are 13 residues in the CDR3. CDR1 and CDR2 (germline): SQVTM, ANQGSEA. The sequence was obtained from an adult woman with HIV who was CMV-seropositive. The chain carries TRBV29-1 and TRBJ2-3; 8 nucleotides match TRBD1. The sample consisted of CD4+ T cells sorted from PBMCs after approximately 19-hour stimulation, taken from a patient who received antiretroviral therapy. CDR3 nucleotides: TGCAGCGTTGGGACAGGGTACCCAGATACGCAGTATTTT. Translation: CSVGTGYPDTQYF.